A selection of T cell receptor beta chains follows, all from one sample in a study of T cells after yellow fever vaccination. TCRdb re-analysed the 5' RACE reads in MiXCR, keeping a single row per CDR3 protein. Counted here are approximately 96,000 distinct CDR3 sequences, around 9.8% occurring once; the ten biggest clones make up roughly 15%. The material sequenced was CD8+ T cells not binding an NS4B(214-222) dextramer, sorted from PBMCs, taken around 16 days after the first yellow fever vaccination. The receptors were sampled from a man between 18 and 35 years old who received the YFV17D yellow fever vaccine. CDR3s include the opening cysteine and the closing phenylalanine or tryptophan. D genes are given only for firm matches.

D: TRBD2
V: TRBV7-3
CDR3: CASSFSGNPYNEQFF

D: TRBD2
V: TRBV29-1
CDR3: CSVVLRGGRDIQYF

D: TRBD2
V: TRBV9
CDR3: CASSVYGGQETQYF

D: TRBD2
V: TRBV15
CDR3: CATSRGLAGGYETQYF

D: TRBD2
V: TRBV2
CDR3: CASKEWGLADYTGELFF

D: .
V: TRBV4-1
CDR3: CASRVNQGIQPQHF

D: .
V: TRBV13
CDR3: CASSYSLPGSGNTIYF

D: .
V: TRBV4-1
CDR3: CASSRTPGAQPQHF

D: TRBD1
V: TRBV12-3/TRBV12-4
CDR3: CASSPLTGRSTEAFF

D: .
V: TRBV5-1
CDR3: CASSLDNKAKNIQYF

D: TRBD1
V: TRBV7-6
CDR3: CASSLDRGSGNTIYF

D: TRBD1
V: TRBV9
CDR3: CASSVRPGQYPSGANVLTF

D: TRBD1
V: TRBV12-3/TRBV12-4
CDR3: CASSRTGVNEKLFF